One and the same sample provided the 29 T cell receptor beta chains below, sequenced in a study of T cell responses to AZD1222 COVID-19 vaccine. Libraries were prepared by immunoSEQ multiplex PCR; TCRdb keeps only in-frame clonotypes and omits some of them. The sample lists over 100,000 clones, approximately 86% occurring once. The source was peripheral blood, collected on day 0 of AZD1222 vaccination. These receptor sequences come from an adult in good health.

This chain uses TRBV24-1 with TRBJ2-2, with D possibly matching TRBD1 (6 bases). CDR1 and CDR2 from the germline V gene are KGHDR and SFDVKD. CDR3 size: 15 residues. V lost 3 bases, J lost 1 base, and 8 bases lay in between. The CDR3 sequence is CATSDLRGNTGELFF. CDR3 bases: TGTGCCACCAGTGATCTCAGGGGGAACACCGGGGAGCTGTTTTTT.

The DNA for the CDR3 is TGTGCCAGCAGTTCACAGGGGATGGATACCGGGGAGCTGTTTTTT. This encodes CASSSQGMDTGELFF. The chain links TRBV6-6 to TRBJ2-2, with 7 bases lining up with TRBD1. V lost 4 bases and J lost 5; bases outside the gene matches: 7. The germline V gene encodes CDR1 MNHNY and CDR2 SVGAGI (reference sequence). The CDR3 loop spans 15 amino acids.

The table lists this clone with a count of one. The chain uses TRBV5-1 and TRBJ2-3, with TRBD2 identical over 7 bases. Per germline, CDR1 SGHRS and CDR2 YFSETQ. V lost 7 bases and J lost 1; bases outside the gene matches: 12. The CDR3 covers 16 residues. CDR3 sequence reads: CASARDYQGGTDTQYF. The CDR3 bases are TGCGCCAGCGCCCGGGACTACCAAGGGGGCACAGATACGCAGTATTTT.

The chain joins TRBV7-4 to TRBJ1-5, with a tentative D call TRBD1 (6 bases). There are 18 residues in the CDR3. Germline assignment: CDR1 SGHVT and CDR2 SQSDAQ. V lost 0 bases and J 1 base, leaving 16 bases between the germline ends. In DNA form, the CDR3 reads TGTGCCAGCAGCTTAGCGGCCTACAGGGAGGTGAGCAATCAGCCCCAGCATTTT. Protein product: CASSLAAYREVSNQPQHF.

The V and J genes are TRBV10-2 and TRBJ2-5, with 8 bases that match TRBD2. V shed 10 bases, J shed 5 bases, and the junction held 9 bases outside the gene matches. Germline CDR1 and CDR2: WSHSY and SAAADI. The CDR3 has 13 residues. CDR3 amino acids: CATVLVAGETQYF. CDR3 sequence (DNA): TGCGCCACCGTATTAGTAGCGGGGGAGACCCAGTACTTC.

The chain combines TRBV7-8 with TRBJ1-6, with 7 bases matching TRBD1. V dropped 5 bases and J dropped 6; count of bases not matched to a gene: 7. The CDR3 has 15 amino acids. CDR1 is SGHVS, CDR2 FQNEAQ, per germline. For the CDR3, the DNA is TGTGCCAGCAGCGCCGTCGGACAGGCTAATTCACCCCTCCACTTT. Amino acids: CASSAVGQANSPLHF.

This clone was seen only a few times. The CDR3 DNA is TGTGCCAGTAGTATATCTACAGGAAAGCCCCAGCATTTT. Its protein product is CASSISTGKPQHF. The V gene is TRBV19, the J gene TRBJ1-5; D perhaps matches TRBD1 (5 bases). The CDR3 runs to 13 residues. CDR1 and CDR2 from the germline V gene are LNHDA and SQIVND (reference sequence). V lost 2 bases and J lost 8, with 10 bases in between.

V is TRBV28 and J is TRBJ2-7; 8 nucleotides line up with TRBD1. CDR1 and CDR2 from the germline V gene are MDHEN and SYDVKM. Trimming took 8 bases from V and 0 from J; bases not matched to a gene: 6. CDR3 length equals 14 residues. CDR3 DNA sequence: TGTGCCAGCGGACGAGACAGGGGCTCCTACGAGCAGTACTTC. Its protein is CASGRDRGSYEQYF.

The gene calls are TRBV30 and TRBJ2-7; 11 bases fit TRBD1. CDR3 length: 14 amino acids. Looked up from germline, CDR1 is GTSNPN and CDR2 is SVGIG (reference sequence). The junction had 7 bases not matched to a gene; V was cut back by 4 bases and J by 5 bases. CDR3 region: CAWNPGQGVNEQYF. The CDR3 bases are TGTGCCTGGAATCCGGGACAGGGGGTCAACGAGCAGTACTTC.

The gene calls are TRBV2 and TRBJ2-1, with 13 bases lining up with TRBD2. Trimming took 10 bases from V and 7 from J; bases not matched to a gene: 13. Germline assignment: CDR1 SNHLY and CDR2 FYNNEI. CDR3 length equals 16 residues. In DNA form, the CDR3 reads TGTGCCACCGGGACTAGCGGGAAGGGTGATAAGAATGAGCAGTTCTTC. Its protein product is CATGTSGKGDKNEQFF.

The chain couples TRBV13 to TRBJ2-1; 11 positions agree with TRBD2. V gave up 5 bases and J gave up 10 bases; unmatched junction bases: 16. The length of the CDR3 is 17 residues. CDR1 is PRHDT and CDR2 is FYEKMQ in the germline V gene (reference sequence). The CDR3 loop is CASSRRQTSGVTKEQFF. The DNA of the CDR3 is TGTGCCAGCAGCCGCCGCCAGACTAGCGGGGTTACCAAAGAGCAGTTCTTC.

The chain has TRBV27 and TRBJ2-6; D not resolved. This CDR3 spans 16 amino acids. Germline V gene data show CDR1 as MNHEY and CDR2 as SMNVEV (reference sequence). Trimming removed 4 bases from V and 0 bases from J, with 10 bases in between. The CDR3 spells CASSYYKTSGANVLTF. The CDR3 region has the DNA TGTGCCAGCAGTTATTACAAAACCTCTGGGGCCAACGTCCTGACTTTC. Full variable domain (outside the CDR3, taken from reference TRBV27 and TRBJ2-6): EAQVTQNPRYLITVTGKKLTVTCSQNMNHEYMSWYRQDPGLGLRQIYYSMNVEVTDKGDVPEGYKVSRKEKRNFPLILESPSPNQTSLYFCASSYYKTSGANVLTFGAGSRLTVL.

The chain is built from TRBV28 and TRBJ1-1; D may be TRBD1 (5 bases). V was shortened by 3 bases and J by 10 bases, with 15 bases between the two germline ends. Germline V lookup: CDR1 MDHEN, CDR2 SYDVKM. CDR3 length: 13 amino acids. The CDR3 bases are TGTGCCAGCAGTTTCCCCGGGGGGGTCACAGCTTTCTTT. The encoded protein is CASSFPGGVTAFF.

This rearrangement joins TRBV6-4 to TRBJ2-1; the match to TRBD2 covers 11 bases. Germline V gene lookup returns CDR1 MRHNA and CDR2 SNTAGT. The CDR3 covers 13 residues. Trimming cost V 5 bases and J 7 bases; bases outside gene matches: 1. This chain's CDR3 is CASSPSGRNEQFF. CDR3 sequence (DNA): TGTGCCAGCAGTCCTAGCGGGAGGAATGAGCAGTTCTTC.

The chain recombines TRBV5-1 with TRBJ2-3, with D tentatively TRBD2 (6 bases). V was clipped by 0 bases and J by 5 bases, with 13 bases between them. From germline, CDR1 is SGHRS and CDR2 YFSETQ. The CDR3 runs to 15 residues. The CDR3 protein is CASSLGSGVGDTQYF. The CDR3 DNA sequence: TGCGCCAGCAGCTTGGGGTCGGGAGTGGGAGATACGCAGTATTTT.

The rearrangement joins TRBV28 to TRBJ2-5; TRBD2 aligns across 8 bases. Germline assignment: CDR1 MDHEN and CDR2 SYDVKM. CDR3 length: 14 residues. The V segment lost 4 bases and the J segment 7 bases; nucleotides outside the gene matches: 8. CDR3 residues: CASSSLGGAMTQYF. CDR3 coding DNA: TGTGCCAGCAGTTCCCTCGGGGGGGCCATGACCCAGTACTTC.

The chain employs TRBV14 and TRBJ1-2; D gene ambiguous. Germline values: CDR1 SGHDN, CDR2 FVKESK. The CDR3 spans 13 residues. V was trimmed by 1 base and J by 8 bases, leaving 11 bases between them. The CDR3 spells CASSQVLSSGYTF. For the CDR3, the DNA is TGTGCCAGCAGCCAAGTCCTAAGCTCGGGCTACACCTTC.

This chain uses TRBV29-1 with TRBJ1-2, with D perhaps matching TRBD1 (5 bases). The CDR3 has 14 amino acids. Trimming took off 6 bases at V and 8 bases at J, with 22 bases between the two ends. Germline CDR1 is SQVTM and CDR2 is ANQGSEA. The CDR3 spells CSVGLSGTLSGYTF. CDR3 nucleotide sequence: TGCAGCGTCGGACTGTCCGGGACCCTAAGCGGCTACACCTTC.

This rearrangement joins TRBV19 to TRBJ1-1; 7 nucleotides match TRBD1. Germline lookup yields CDR1 LNHDA and CDR2 SQIVND (reference sequence). This CDR3 region has 19 residues. Losses at the gene ends were 0 bases for V and 3 bases for J; bases not matched to a gene: 16. This CDR3 reads CASSIEGEGSRGLYTEAFF. The DNA for the CDR3 is TGTGCCAGTAGTATAGAGGGGGAGGGCTCGAGGGGGCTGTACACTGAAGCTTTCTTT.

The V gene is TRBV11-3, the J gene TRBJ1-1, with 7 bases matching TRBD1. Germline loops: CDR1 SGHNT, CDR2 YENEEA. V lost 1 base and J lost 1; bases outside the gene matches: 0. The CDR3 has 14 residues. DNA for the CDR3: TGTGCCAGCAGCTTAGGGACAGGGAACACTGAAGCTTTCTTT. This codes for CASSLGTGNTEAFF.

This clone has just one count. V is TRBV2 and J is TRBJ2-7; D tentatively fits TRBD1 or TRBD2 (5 bases each). Germline values: CDR1 SNHLY, CDR2 FYNNEI. Trimming cost V 4 bases and J 3 bases, with 13 bases left between them. The CDR3 has 14 amino acids. The CDR3 here is CASSAGLAGYEQYF. CDR3 coding DNA: TGTGCCAGCAGTGCGGGGCTTGCCGGCTACGAGCAGTACTTC.

The chain is built from TRBV25-1 and TRBJ1-2; D gene ambiguous. Looked up from germline, CDR1 is MGHDK and CDR2 is SYGVNS. This CDR3 has 14 amino acids. V dropped 4 bases and J dropped 4 bases, with 13 bases sitting between them. For the CDR3, the DNA is TGTGCCAGCAGTGGCGCGGGAACCCTCTATGGCTACACCTTC. It encodes CASSGAGTLYGYTF.

This chain links TRBV6-4 with TRBJ2-3; 10 positions match TRBD2. Germline loops: CDR1 MRHNA, CDR2 SNTAGT. This CDR3 has 14 residues. After removal of 3 bases from V and 6 bases from J, the junction contained 3 bases not matched to a gene. CDR3 sequence: CASSEGTSADTQYF. In nucleotides, the CDR3 is TGTGCCAGCAGTGAGGGGACTAGCGCGGATACGCAGTATTTT.

The rearrangement links TRBV7-8 to TRBJ2-1, with D perhaps matching TRBD1 or TRBD2 (5 bases each). Per germline, CDR1 SGHVS and CDR2 FQNEAQ. The CDR3 spans 15 residues. Deletions cut 6 bases from V and 4 bases from J, with 16 bases between. CDR3 protein: CASRPPGQGYNEQFF. The CDR3 coding sequence is TGTGCCAGCAGGCCCCCGGGGCAGGGATACAATGAGCAGTTCTTC.

The rearrangement joins TRBV6-5 to TRBJ1-2; no definite D call. The CDR3 contains 12 residues. Germline V lookup: CDR1 MNHEY, CDR2 SVGAGI. The germline V and J ends were trimmed by 6 bases and 2 bases, with 7 bases remaining between them. CDR3 sequence: CASRDGNYGYTF. In DNA form, the CDR3 reads TGTGCCAGCAGGGACGGGAACTATGGCTACACCTTC.

CDR3 protein: CASSQPSQAERGELFF. DNA of the CDR3: TGTGCCAGCAGCCAGCCCTCTCAAGCGGAGCGGGGGGAGCTGTTTTTT. The V gene is TRBV3-1 (or the pseudogene TRBV3-2), the J gene TRBJ2-2; maybe TRBD2 (5 bases). The CDR3 length is 16 residues. Germline CDR1 is LGHDT and CDR2 is YNNKEL (reference sequence). Between the trimmed V and J ends, which lost 3 bases and 8 bases, there was a span of 19 bases.

V and J are TRBV21-1 and TRBJ2-1; the listed D gene, TRBD2, was not tested against the DNA. TRBV21-1 is a pseudogene. There are 16 residues in the CDR3. The CDR3 region has the DNA TGTGCCAGCAGCAAACCGGGACTAGGGAGGCACAATGAGCAGTTCTTC. It translates to CASSKPGLGRHNEQFF.

Turning to this clone: Distinct nucleotide sequences in the sample also encode this CDR3. V is TRBV28 and J is TRBJ1-5; TRBD1 matches at 9 bases. The CDR3 is 14 amino acids. From germline, CDR1 is MDHEN and CDR2 SYDVKM. V lost 6 bases, J lost 2 bases, and 2 bases stayed unmatched. The CDR3 bases are TGTGCCAGCAGCCGGGACAGGGGCAATCAGCCCCAGCATTTT. It specifies CASSRDRGNQPQHF.

The V gene is TRBV7-2, the J gene TRBJ1-5, with D possibly matching TRBD1 (5 bases). The CDR3 is made up of 15 amino acids. Per germline, CDR1 SGHTA and CDR2 FQGNSA. The germline V and J ends were trimmed by 5 bases and 2 bases, with 13 bases remaining between them. CDR3 nucleotide sequence: TGTGCCAGCAGCCAACCCGGCAGGGGCAATCAGCCCCAGCATTTT. It yields the protein CASSQPGRGNQPQHF.